Listed here is a single T cell receptor beta chain. Antigen specificity is unknown. At one boundary the junction diverges from the germline segment, which might be a read error. The CDR3 extends over 13 amino acids. CDR1 and CDR2 (germline): LNHDA, SQIVND (reference sequence). Via MiXCR, TCRdb re-called the reads, giving one row per CDR3 protein. The data show some 200,000 distinct CDR3 sequences, with roughly two fifths seen just once and about 60% held by the top ten. This sample is drawn from a study of T cell repertoires in cytomegalovirus infection. In the study overall: Through public TCR beta signatures, both CMV infection and matching HLA type were indicated.

The study, taken as a whole, reports: The study found HLA-C-restricted CMV-specific TCR beta clonotypes dominating the ex vivo response. Summed public TCR beta family frequency identified CMV carriers bearing the relevant HLA.

The sequencing here drew on CD8+ T cells from cultured PBMCs, taken from culture after CMV antigen stimulation. The sequence was obtained from a human donor in good health (CMV status not recorded). Some clones in this sample may be carry-over from other donors' samples. The rearrangement joins TRBV19 to TRBJ2-1, with 10 bases lining up with TRBD1. The CDR3 nucleotides read TGTGCCACAAGGGACAGGGGCTACGATGAGCAGTTATTC. Amino acids: CATRDRGYDEQLF. Full variable domain (missing parts from reference TRBV19 and TRBJ2-1): DGGITQSPKYLFRKEGQNVTLSCEQNLNHDAMYWYRQDPGQGLRLIYYSQIVNDFQKGDIAEGYSVSREKKESFPLTVTSAQKNPTAFYLCATRDRGYDEQLFGPGTRLTVL.